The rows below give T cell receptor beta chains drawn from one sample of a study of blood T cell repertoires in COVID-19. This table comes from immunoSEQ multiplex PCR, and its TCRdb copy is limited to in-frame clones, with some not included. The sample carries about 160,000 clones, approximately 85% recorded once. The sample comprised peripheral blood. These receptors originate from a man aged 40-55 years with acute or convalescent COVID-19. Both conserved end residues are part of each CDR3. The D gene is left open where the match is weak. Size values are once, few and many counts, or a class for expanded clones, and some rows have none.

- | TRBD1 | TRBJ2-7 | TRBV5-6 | CASSPAGTGAFEQYF | TGTGCCAGCAGCCCGGCGGGGACAGGGGCCTTCGAGCAGTACTTC
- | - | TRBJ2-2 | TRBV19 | CASRNAGAGELFF | TGTGCCAGTAGGAATGCAGGGGCCGGGGAGCTGTTTTTT
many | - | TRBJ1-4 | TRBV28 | CASSPTSDSANEKLFF | TGTGCCAGCAGTCCTACATCGGACAGCGCTAATGAAAAACTGTTTTTT
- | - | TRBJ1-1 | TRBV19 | CASRQGRSVNTEAFF | TGTGCCAGTAGGCAGGGTAGGAGTGTGAACACTGAAGCTTTCTTT
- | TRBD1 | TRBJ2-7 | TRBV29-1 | CSVQGALYEQYF | TGCAGCGTTCAGGGGGCTCTGTACGAGCAGTACTTC
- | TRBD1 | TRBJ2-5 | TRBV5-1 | CASSGALQGAPWETQYF | TGCGCCAGCAGCGGAGCCTTACAGGGGGCTCCTTGGGAGACCCAGTACTTC
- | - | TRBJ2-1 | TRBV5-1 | CASRRGTNNEQFF | TGCGCCAGCAGGCGGGGGACAAACAATGAGCAGTTCTTC
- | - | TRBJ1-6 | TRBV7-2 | CASSLVPSNSPLHF | TGTGCCAGCAGCTTAGTCCCGAGTAATTCACCCCTCCACTTT
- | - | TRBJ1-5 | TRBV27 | CASSPQYRAREQPQHF | TGTGCCAGCAGTCCGCAATACAGGGCTCGAGAGCAGCCCCAGCATTTT
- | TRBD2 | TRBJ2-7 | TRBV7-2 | CASSQALAGVYEQYF | TGTGCCAGCAGCCAAGCCTTAGCGGGGGTCTACGAGCAGTACTTC
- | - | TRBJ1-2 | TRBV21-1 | CASSRGQYYGYTF | TGTGCCAGCAGCAGGGGGCAGTACTATGGCTACACCTTC
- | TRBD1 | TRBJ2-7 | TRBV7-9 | CASSLGGTGGSEQYF | TGTGCCAGCAGCTTAGGAGGGACAGGGGGGTCCGAGCAGTACTTC
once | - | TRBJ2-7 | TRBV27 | CASSFVGGGNEQYF | TGTGCCAGCAGTTTCGTGGGTGGGGGGAACGAGCAGTACTTC
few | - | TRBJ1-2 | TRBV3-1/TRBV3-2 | CASSQALYGYTF | TGTGCCAGCAGCCAAGCTTTATATGGCTACACCTTC
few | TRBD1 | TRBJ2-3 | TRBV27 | CASSLLRQGALHTQYF | TGTGCCAGCAGTTTACTTCGACAGGGGGCGCTCCATACGCAGTATTTT
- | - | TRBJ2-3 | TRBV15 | CATSPGGDTQYF | TGTGCCACCAGCCCCGGAGGAGATACGCAGTATTTT
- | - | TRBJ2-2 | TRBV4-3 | CASSPGFQGGVWNTGELFF | TGCGCCAGCAGCCCGGGGTTTCAAGGGGGGGTTTGGAACACCGGGGAGCTGTTTTTT
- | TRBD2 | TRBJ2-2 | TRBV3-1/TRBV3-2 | CASSPGGALNTGELFF | TGTGCCAGCAGCCCGGGGGGGGCCTTGAACACCGGGGAGCTGTTTTTT
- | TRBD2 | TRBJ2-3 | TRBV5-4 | CASRTSGGSTDTQYF | TGTGCCAGCAGGACTAGCGGGGGGTCCACAGATACGCAGTATTTT